These 22 T cell receptor beta chains were sequenced from one sample in a study of OX40 agonist ivuxolimab in advanced cancers. The data were produced by immunoSEQ multiplex PCR, yet TCRdb's version contains in-frame clones alone and is incomplete. The sample gives tens of thousands of clones, 85% to 95% of which show up once; roughly 0.42% is in the top ten. Material: CD4+ or CD8+ T cells sorted from blood, obtained in a trial of the OX40 agonist ivuxolimab. The source of these receptors is an adult with an advanced solid tumor such as melanoma, head and neck, liver or kidney cancer.

This clone has a single count. The chain couples TRBV19 to TRBJ1-5, with D perhaps TRBD1 (5 bases). CDR1 LNHDA and CDR2 SQIVND come from the germline V gene (reference sequence). V gave up 4 bases and J gave up 1 base, with 14 bases separating them. The CDR3 loop spans 16 amino acids. The CDR3 is CASSKGTGRSNQPQHF. CDR3 DNA: TGTGCCAGTAGTAAAGGGACGGGGAGGAGCAATCAGCCCCAGCATTTT.

The chain has TRBV7-2 and TRBJ2-3; TRBD2 aligns across 15 bases. The V segment lost 3 bases and the J segment 5 bases; nucleotides outside the gene matches: 0. The germline V gene encodes CDR1 SGHTA and CDR2 FQGNSA. This CDR3 is built from 15 residues. The CDR3 region has the DNA TGTGCCAGCAGCTTGGGACTAGCGGGAGGAGATACGCAGTATTTT. This gives the protein CASSLGLAGGDTQYF.

The chain carries TRBV7-2 and TRBJ2-7, with 8 bases lining up with TRBD1. Germline V gene data show CDR1 as SGHTA and CDR2 as FQGNSA. Germline trimming cut 2 bases from V and 6 bases from J; bases unmatched to any gene: 12. This CDR3 has 16 residues. CDR3 nucleotides: TGTGCCAGCAGCTTATTGGACGCCGGGACAGGATCCGAGCAGTACTTC. Its protein is CASSLLDAGTGSEQYF.

The chain recombines TRBV7-9 with TRBJ2-2, with D unresolved. This CDR3 region has 12 residues. Germline loops: CDR1 SEHNR, CDR2 FQNEAQ (reference sequence). Trimming shortened V by 5 bases and J by 8 bases, and 9 bases separated the two germline ends. Written as DNA, the CDR3 is TGTGCCAGCAGCCCGGTCGAGGGGGAGCTGTTTTTT. This gives the protein CASSPVEGELFF.

V usage is TRBV6-1 and J usage is TRBJ1-2; D is unresolved. CDR3 length: 15 amino acids. Trimming pared 2 bases from V and 2 bases from J, leaving 12 bases between. The germline CDR1 and CDR2 sequences are MNHNS and SASEGT. The CDR3 reads CASSEFLGPNYGYTF. The CDR3 DNA reads TGTGCCAGCAGTGAATTTTTAGGGCCCAACTATGGCTACACCTTC.

V gene TRBV5-1 combines with J gene TRBJ2-2; TRBD1 matches at 9 bases. With 1 base clipped from V and 3 bases from J, the junction kept 1 base outside the gene matches. Germline assignment: CDR1 SGHRS and CDR2 YFSETQ. The CDR3 contains 15 residues. CDR3 in DNA: TGCGCCAGCAGCTTGAGGACAGGGGACACCGGGGAGCTGTTTTTT. This codes for CASSLRTGDTGELFF.

This chain links TRBV28 with TRBJ1-2; the match to TRBD1 covers 7 bases. The trim removed 2 bases at V and 6 bases at J, leaving 6 bases unmatched. The germline gives CDR1 MDHEN, CDR2 SYDVKM. The length of the CDR3 is 14 residues. Here the CDR3 DNA reads TGTGCCAGCAGTTTAATAGGGGGCGCAGATGGCTACACCTTC. Its translation is CASSLIGGADGYTF.

The chain joins TRBV7-8 to TRBJ1-5; perhaps TRBD1 as D (5 bases). The CDR3 is made up of 16 amino acids. Per the germline V gene, CDR1 is SGHVS and CDR2 is FQNEAQ. V was cut by 0 bases and J by 3 bases, with 12 bases left in between. CDR3 bases: TGTGCCAGCAGCTTAGCTGTGTCAGGGAACAATCAGCCCCAGCATTTT. Translation gives CASSLAVSGNNQPQHF.

The J gene is TRBJ2-5, the V gene TRBV10-3; a possible D gene is TRBD1 (8 bases). Trimming took 10 bases from V and 2 from J, leaving 14 bases between them. The germline V gene has CDR1 ENHRY and CDR2 SYGVKD. This CDR3 comprises 13 residues. The CDR3 region is CATTGGEQETQYF. The DNA of the CDR3 is TGTGCCACAACAGGGGGGGAACAAGAGACCCAGTACTTC.

In its sample, this clone was seen once. The V call is TRBV11-3, the J call TRBJ2-3, with TRBD2 matching 10 bases. Germline-derived CDR1 and CDR2 are SGHNT and YENEEA. This CDR3 is built from 15 residues. V gave up 1 base and J gave up 4 bases; unmatched junction bases: 2. The CDR3 DNA sequence: TGTGCCAGCAGCTTAGTAGCGGGGGGCCCAGATACGCAGTATTTT. Protein product: CASSLVAGGPDTQYF. Full variable domain (rest looked up from reference TRBV11-3 and TRBJ2-3): EAGVVQSPRYKIIEKKQPVAFWCNPISGHNTLYWYLQNLGQGPELLIRYENEEAVDDSQLPKDRFSAERLKGVDSTLKIQPAELGDSAVYLCASSLVAGGPDTQYFGPGTRLTVL.

CDR3 sequence reads: CASNRQSDNSPLHF. The CDR3 bases are TGTGCCAGCAATCGGCAGAGTGATAATTCACCCCTCCACTTT. V and J are TRBV7-2 and TRBJ1-6; unclear D gene. CDR1 and CDR2 (germline): SGHTA, FQGNSA. V was trimmed by 7 bases and J by 5 bases, leaving 12 bases between them. CDR3 size: 14 residues. Combining the CDR3 with reference TRBV7-2 and TRBJ1-6 gives the whole variable domain GAGVSQSPSNKVTEKGKDVELRCDPISGHTALYWYRQSLGQGLEFLIYFQGNSAPDKSGLPSDRFSAERTGGSVSTLTIQRTQQEDSAVYLCASNRQSDNSPLHFGNGTRLTVT.

The CDR3 DNA reads TGTGCCTCTAGGGGGACAGGGTATCAGCCCCAGCATTTT. Its protein product is CASRGTGYQPQHF. The rearrangement uses TRBV19 and TRBJ1-5, with TRBD1 identical over 9 bases. The junction had 7 bases not matched to a gene; V was cut back by 11 bases and J by 5 bases. Germline CDR1 LNHDA, CDR2 SQIVND (reference sequence). The CDR3 spans 13 residues.

V gene TRBV27 combines with J gene TRBJ2-1; a weak D match, TRBD2 (5 bases). Trimming removed 3 bases from V and 6 bases from J, with 12 bases in between. The CDR3 covers 14 residues. Germline assignment: CDR1 MNHEY and CDR2 SMNVEV (reference sequence). The DNA of the CDR3 is TGTGCCAGCAGTTTTTCCGGACTGGGCAATGAGCAGTTCTTC. Translated: CASSFSGLGNEQFF.

V gene TRBV28 combines with J gene TRBJ2-3; D may be TRBD1 or TRBD2 (6 bases each). Trimming left V 4 bases short and J 2 bases short, with 16 bases between. The CDR3 has 16 amino acids. In germline, CDR1 is MDHEN, CDR2 SYDVKM. This CDR3 is CASSSGGTTLTDTQYF. The CDR3 DNA sequence: TGTGCCAGCAGTTCAGGAGGGACAACTCTCACAGATACGCAGTATTTT.

With regard to this clone: Other nucleotide sequences in the sample specify the same CDR3. CDR3 sequence: CASSRTGGNTEAFF. CDR3 bases: TGTGCCAGCAGCCGTACGGGGGGGAACACTGAAGCTTTCTTT. The V and J genes are TRBV7-8 and TRBJ1-1, with D possibly matching TRBD1 (5 bases). V shed 5 bases and J shed 1 base, with 11 bases lying between them. Germline CDR1 is SGHVS and CDR2 is FQNEAQ. CDR3 length: 14 residues.

This chain joins TRBV19 and TRBJ2-2, with 8 bases fitting TRBD1. With V trimmed by 4 bases and J by 2 bases, 3 bases remained unmatched. CDR3 length equals 15 residues. The germline V gene has CDR1 LNHDA and CDR2 SQIVND (reference sequence). The CDR3 sequence: CASSTGTGNTGELFF. The CDR3 DNA sequence: TGTGCCAGTAGTACCGGGACAGGCAACACCGGGGAGCTGTTTTTT. The full variable domain, with the rest looked up from reference TRBV19 and TRBJ2-2, is DGGITQSPKYLFRKEGQNVTLSCEQNLNHDAMYWYRQDPGQGLRLIYYSQIVNDFQKGDIAEGYSVSREKKESFPLTVTSAQKNPTAFYLCASSTGTGNTGELFFGEGSRLTVL.

CDR3 residues: CASSLFTQGSGNTIYF. CDR3 in DNA: TGCGCCAGCAGCTTATTTACTCAGGGAAGTGGAAACACCATATATTTT. The gene calls are TRBV5-1 and TRBJ1-3, with a possible D match to TRBD1 (5 bases). With 2 bases removed from V and 3 bases from J, the gap between germline ends came to 15 bases. The CDR3 extends over 16 amino acids. The germline gives CDR1 SGHRS, CDR2 YFSETQ.

The chain combines TRBV7-9 with TRBJ1-2; 7 bases match TRBD1. The CDR3 is 13 amino acids. The germline V gene encodes CDR1 SEHNR and CDR2 FQNEAQ (reference sequence). V gave up 6 bases and J gave up 3 bases; unmatched junction bases: 4. The CDR3 DNA sequence: TGTGCCAGCAGTCGAACAGGGGACTATGGCTACACCTTC. As protein: CASSRTGDYGYTF.

The CDR3 sequence: CASSLDRGEQYF. The DNA for the CDR3 is TGTGCCAGCAGTCTGGACAGAGGCGAGCAGTACTTC. V and J are TRBV6-6 and TRBJ2-7; TRBD1 is a possible D gene (6 bases). The length of the CDR3 is 12 residues. Germline lookup yields CDR1 MNHNY and CDR2 SVGAGI (reference sequence). V lost 5 bases, J lost 6 bases, and 11 bases lay in between.

The chain combines TRBV6-1 with TRBJ2-2, with no clear D. The CDR3 covers 14 residues. CDR1 and CDR2 from the germline V gene are MNHNS and SASEGT. The germline V and J ends were trimmed by 6 bases and 5 bases, with 13 bases remaining between them. The CDR3 DNA follows: TGTGCCAGCAGCCTCCTTCAGCAGACCGGGGAGCTGTTTTTT. Its protein product is CASSLLQQTGELFF.

The V gene is TRBV15, the J gene TRBJ1-5, with 8 nucleotides matching TRBD1. Per the germline V gene, CDR1 is LNHNV and CDR2 is YYDKDF (reference sequence). With V trimmed by 5 bases and J by 0 bases, 9 bases remained unmatched. There are 17 residues in the CDR3. CDR3 nucleotides: TGTGCCACCAGCGAAACAGGGGGATTTGATAGCAATCAGCCCCAGCATTTT. It translates to CATSETGGFDSNQPQHF.

V gene TRBV4-3 combines with J gene TRBJ2-3; TRBD2 matches 8 bases. Germline V gives CDR1 LGHNA, CDR2 YSLEER. V lost 0 bases to trimming and J lost 5 bases; unmatched junction nucleotides: 13. The CDR3 is 18 amino acids. As DNA, the CDR3 is TGCGCCAGCAGCCAAGATCTCGCGCTTAGCGGGGTTAGAGATACGCAGTATTTT. Translating it yields CASSQDLALSGVRDTQYF.